Each of the 26 T cell receptor beta chains below was sequenced from the same sample in a study of blood T cell repertoires in COVID-19. Sequencing used immunoSEQ multiplex PCR; TCRdb keeps in-frame clones, though not all of them. The sample includes around 240,000 clones, 80% to 90% of them seen just once. The source material was PBMCs or T cells enriched from blood (not recorded which). The receptors shown here come from a woman in her fifties or sixties who had recovered from COVID-19.

The chain uses TRBV6-5 and TRBJ2-7; 7 bases fit TRBD2. After removal of 5 bases from V and 4 bases from J, the junction contained 8 bases not matched to a gene. From germline, CDR1 is MNHEY and CDR2 SVGAGI. This CDR3 region has 14 residues. CDR3 sequence (DNA): TGTGCCAGCAGTACCGGACTAGAGGTATACGAGCAGTACTTC. Its translation: CASSTGLEVYEQYF.

The chain has TRBV7-8 and TRBJ1-2, with D possibly being TRBD1 (5 bases). Trimming removed 1 base at V and 4 bases at J, with 13 bases between. The CDR3 totals 15 residues. Germline CDR1 reads SGHVS; CDR2 reads FQNEAQ. The CDR3 DNA sequence: TGTGCCAGCAGCTTAGTGGAGGGGTTCACCTATGGCTACACCTTC. Translation gives CASSLVEGFTYGYTF. Full variable domain (rest looked up from reference TRBV7-8 and TRBJ1-2): GAGVSQSPRYKVAKRGQDVALRCDPISGHVSLFWYQQALGQGPEFLTYFQNEAQLDKSGLPSDRFFAERPEGSVSTLKIQRTQQEDSAVYLCASSLVEGFTYGYTFGSGTRLTVV.

The chain links TRBV5-4 to TRBJ2-7, with D tentatively TRBD2 (6 bases). V was cut by 4 bases and J by 2 bases, with 10 bases left in between. From germline, CDR1 is SGHNT and CDR2 YYREEE (reference sequence). The CDR3 sequence is 13 residues long. The CDR3 spells CASSPGLAYEQYF. The CDR3 nucleotides read TGTGCCAGCAGCCCGGGACTCGCCTACGAGCAGTACTTC. Full variable domain (outside the CDR3, taken from reference TRBV5-4 and TRBJ2-7): ETGVTQSPTHLIKTRGQQVTLRCSSQSGHNTVSWYQQALGQGPQFIFQYYREEENGRGNFPPRFSGLQFPNYSSELNVNALELDDSALYLCASSPGLAYEQYFGPGTRLTVT.

The chain links TRBV4-2 to TRBJ1-2, with a tentative D call TRBD1 (6 bases). Germline-derived CDR1 and CDR2 are LGHNA and YNFKEQ. V was cut by 1 base and J by 1 base, with 10 bases left in between. This CDR3 comprises 15 residues. The CDR3 coding sequence is TGTGCCAGCAGCCAAGGGACAGATTATAACTATGGCTACACCTTC. Translation: CASSQGTDYNYGYTF.

This sequence joins TRBV29-1 and TRBJ1-5, with TRBD1 identical over 7 bases. V was pared by 6 bases and J by 4 bases, with 3 bases of the junction left unmatched. CDR1 and CDR2 (germline): SQVTM, ANQGSEA. The CDR3 is made up of 12 amino acids. The CDR3 spells CSVAGQNQPQHF. The CDR3 nucleotides are TGCAGCGTCGCGGGACAGAATCAGCCCCAGCATTTT.

The chain joins TRBV6-5 to TRBJ2-2; TRBD2 matches 10 bases. J gave up 3 bases and V 4 bases, and 5 bases lay outside the gene matches. Germline values: CDR1 MNHEY, CDR2 SVGAGI. The CDR3 has 16 amino acids. CDR3 in DNA: TGTGCCAGCAGTTCCGGGACTAGCGTATACACCGGGGAGCTGTTTTTT. Translated: CASSSGTSVYTGELFF.

This rearrangement joins TRBV5-6 to TRBJ2-7; D is unclear. Trimming removed 1 base at V and 4 bases at J, with 3 bases between. The CDR3 is made up of 11 amino acids. The germline CDR1 and CDR2 sequences are SGHDT and YYEEEE. The CDR3, as DNA: TGTGCCAGCAGCTTGCAGTACGAGCAGTACTTC. Amino acid sequence: CASSLQYEQYF. Full variable domain (outside the CDR3, taken from reference TRBV5-6 and TRBJ2-7): DAGVTQSPTHLIKTRGQQVTLRCSPKSGHDTVSWYQQALGQGPQFIFQYYEEEERQRGNFPDRFSGHQFPNYSSELNVNALLLGDSALYLCASSLQYEQYFGPGTRLTVT.

The chain combines TRBV5-4 with TRBJ1-4, with 7 bases identical to TRBD1. Germline loops: CDR1 SGHNT, CDR2 YYREEE (reference sequence). The length of the CDR3 is 16 residues. V trimming: 4 bases; J trimming: 0 bases; junction bases outside the gene matches: 6. CDR3 region: CASSRDRIATNEKLFF. The CDR3 DNA reads TGTGCCAGCAGCCGGGACAGAATTGCAACTAATGAAAAACTGTTTTTT.

The chain recombines TRBV28 with TRBJ1-5; 10 nucleotides agree with TRBD1. Germline CDR1 is MDHEN and CDR2 is SYDVKM. Germline trimming cut 5 bases from V and 2 bases from J; bases unmatched to any gene: 6. The CDR3 runs to 16 residues. The CDR3 region has the DNA TGTGCCAGCAGTACATGGGACAGGGGAGGCAATCAGCCCCAGCATTTT. It codes for CASSTWDRGGNQPQHF.

V usage is TRBV23-1 and J usage is TRBJ1-6; D perhaps matches TRBD1 (5 bases). TRBV23-1 is given ORF status, its function remaining uncertain. V lost 8 bases, J lost 13 bases, and 12 bases lay in between. The CDR3 spans 11 residues. CDR3 in DNA: TGCGCCAGCGATAGGGGTTTCCCCCTCCACTTT. Translation: CASDRGFPLHF.

V and J are TRBV7-9 and TRBJ2-1; weak D call: TRBD1 (5 bases). CDR1 SEHNR and CDR2 FQNEAQ come from the germline V gene (reference sequence). This CDR3 has 15 amino acids. Trimming removed 6 bases at V and 4 bases at J, with 16 bases between. The CDR3 region has the DNA TGTGCCAGCAGGTCGGACACAAAGAAATACAATGAGCAGTTCTTC. Translation gives CASRSDTKKYNEQFF.

This chain connects TRBV28 to TRBJ2-5; weak D call: TRBD1 (5 bases). This CDR3 has 19 amino acids. V was clipped by 11 bases and J by 2 bases, with 33 bases between them. Per the germline V gene, CDR1 is MDHEN and CDR2 is SYDVKM. The CDR3 loop reads CASSAVLKSSSRTQETQYF. In DNA form, the CDR3 reads TGTGCCTCTTCGGCGGTTTTAAAATCCTCGTCTAGGACACAAGAGACCCAGTACTTC.

This rearrangement joins TRBV11-2 to TRBJ1-2; weak D call: TRBD1 (5 bases). The length of the CDR3 is 13 residues. V lost 2 bases and J 6 bases, leaving 10 bases between the germline ends. Germline assignment: CDR1 SGHAT and CDR2 FQNNGV. The CDR3 loop reads CASSLQGFDGYTF. The CDR3 nucleotides read TGTGCCAGCAGCTTACAGGGATTCGATGGCTACACCTTC.

V is TRBV28 and J is TRBJ1-5; 8 nucleotides align to TRBD1. Unmatched junction bases numbered 7, after V lost 6 bases and J lost 3 bases. CDR1 is MDHEN and CDR2 is SYDVKM in the germline V gene. This CDR3 has 15 residues. The CDR3 spells CASRGQARPNQPQHF. The CDR3, as DNA: TGTGCCAGCAGGGGACAGGCGAGACCCAATCAGCCCCAGCATTTT. The full variable domain, completed using reference TRBV28 and TRBJ1-5, is DVKVTQSSRYLVKRTGEKVFLECVQDMDHENMFWYRQDPGLGLRLIYFSYDVKMKEKGDIPEGYSVSREKKERFSLILESASTNQTSMYLCASRGQARPNQPQHFGDGTRLSIL.

The gene calls are TRBV28 and TRBJ2-7, with unresolved D. The germline CDR1 and CDR2 sequences are MDHEN and SYDVKM. The V gene lost 4 bases and the J gene lost 0 bases, with 4 bases spanning the gap. The CDR3 is 12 amino acids. The CDR3: CASSSRSYEQYF. The CDR3 DNA reads TGTGCCAGCAGTTCCCGCTCCTACGAGCAGTACTTC.

The chain carries TRBV12-3 or TRBV12-4 and TRBJ1-2, with 8 nucleotides matching TRBD1. Losses at the gene ends were 5 bases for V and 4 bases for J; bases not matched to a gene: 3. The CDR3 contains 13 residues. The CDR3 sequence: CASSRDRPYGYTF. For the CDR3, the DNA is TGTGCCAGCAGTCGGGACAGGCCCTATGGCTACACCTTC.

The chain carries TRBV19 and TRBJ2-7; D gene uncertain. The germline V gene has CDR1 LNHDA and CDR2 SQIVND (reference sequence). The V gene lost 2 bases and the J gene lost 5 bases, with 10 bases spanning the gap. The CDR3 spans 13 residues. CDR3 sequence: CASSISVVHEQYF. The CDR3 DNA follows: TGTGCCAGTAGTATAAGCGTCGTCCACGAGCAGTACTTC.

V usage is TRBV5-4 and J usage is TRBJ2-1, with D possibly TRBD2 on 5 matching bases. The germline V and J ends were trimmed by 5 bases and 0 bases, with 9 bases remaining between them. The CDR3 is made up of 14 amino acids. In germline, CDR1 is SGHNT, CDR2 YYREEE (reference sequence). CDR3 sequence reads: CASREGSSYNEQFF. The CDR3 nucleotides are TGTGCCAGCAGAGAGGGAAGCTCCTACAATGAGCAGTTCTTC.

This clone was seen a single time. The CDR3 loop reads CASSPRLAGGLYEQYF. CDR3 DNA sequence: TGTGCCAGCAGTCCGAGACTAGCGGGAGGGCTCTACGAGCAGTACTTC. The chain has TRBV28 and TRBJ2-7; 14 bases are shared with TRBD2. Germline V CDR1 and CDR2: MDHEN, SYDVKM. The CDR3 totals 16 residues. J was trimmed by 3 bases and V by 5 bases; bases with no gene match: 6.

The rearrangement links TRBV19 to TRBJ2-6, with 15 positions matching TRBD2. This CDR3 is 22 amino acids long. The J segment lost 4 bases and the V segment lost 7 bases, leaving 20 bases of the junction unmatched. Per the germline V gene, CDR1 is LNHDA and CDR2 is SQIVND (reference sequence). The CDR3 reads CASKRRTAGGLAGGWGANVLTF. The CDR3 DNA reads as TGTGCCAGTAAGCGACGGACCGCCGGCGGACTAGCGGGAGGGTGGGGGGCCAACGTCCTGACTTTC.

The chain carries TRBV5-1 and TRBJ1-3; D possibly corresponds to TRBD1 (6 bases). Trimming removed 0 bases at V and 4 bases at J, with 8 bases between. This CDR3 is 14 amino acids long. Germline V CDR1 and CDR2: SGHRS, YFSETQ. The CDR3 reads CASSLDRAGNTIYF. The DNA of the CDR3 is TGCGCCAGCAGCTTGGACAGGGCGGGAAACACCATATATTTT.

This clone was observed a single time. V gene TRBV27 combines with J gene TRBJ1-1, with D maybe TRBD1 (5 bases). The CDR3 consists of 13 residues. Trimming pared 6 bases from V and 4 bases from J, leaving 12 bases between. Germline V CDR1 and CDR2: MNHEY, SMNVEV (reference sequence). The DNA for the CDR3 is TGTGCCAGCAGCTGGGGCTACGGCACTGAAGCTTTCTTT. This codes for CASSWGYGTEAFF.

This chain uses TRBV30 with TRBJ1-5; D is undetermined. V lost 4 bases and J 0 bases, leaving 13 bases between the germline ends. From germline, CDR1 is GTSNPN and CDR2 SVGIG (reference sequence). The CDR3 contains 15 residues. The CDR3 DNA is TGTGCCTGGAAAAGCCAGAGGTCTAGCAATCAGCCCCAGCATTTT. Amino acids: CAWKSQRSSNQPQHF.

This clone was seen a few times. This chain links TRBV7-9 with TRBJ2-1; TRBD2 matches 11 bases. The CDR3 consists of 16 residues. With 4 bases clipped from V and 4 bases from J, the junction kept 6 bases outside the gene matches. The germline gives CDR1 SEHNR, CDR2 FQNEAQ (reference sequence). CDR3: CASSSQLAGVYNEQFF. The CDR3 bases are TGTGCCAGCAGCTCGCAACTAGCGGGAGTTTACAATGAGCAGTTCTTC.

V gene TRBV5-4 combines with J gene TRBJ2-5; 10 bases map to TRBD2. This CDR3 region has 15 residues. Germline values: CDR1 SGHNT, CDR2 YYREEE (reference sequence). J lost 4 bases, V lost 4 bases, and 7 bases had no gene match. In nucleotides, the CDR3 is TGTGCCAGCAGCCTACCGGGACTAGCGTCAGAGACCCAGTACTTC. Translated: CASSLPGLASETQYF.

The chain combines TRBV6-5 with TRBJ1-1; 8 nucleotides line up with TRBD1. The J segment lost 1 base and the V segment lost 6 bases, leaving 4 bases of the junction unmatched. The length of the CDR3 is 14 residues. CDR1 is MNHEY and CDR2 is SVGAGI in the germline V gene. CDR3: CASSHRGTNTEAFF. CDR3 sequence (DNA): TGTGCCAGCAGCCACAGGGGGACGAACACTGAAGCTTTCTTT.